The TCR beta chain described here comes from a study of blood T cell repertoires in COVID-19. The wider study: Sites in the United States, Italy and Spain provided acute and convalescent COVID-19 samples.

The table came from immunoSEQ multiplex PCR; TCRdb's copy has only in-frame clones and leaves some out. The sample contains approximately 44,000 clones, around 90% of which appear only once. CDR1 is LNHNV and CDR2 is YYDKDF in the germline V gene (reference sequence). The V gene end was trimmed by 2 bases and the J gene end by 4 bases; junction bases not matched to a gene: 8. The CDR3 length is 16 residues. The chain has TRBV15 and TRBJ2-1; TRBD2 aligns across 7 bases. This TCR was recovered from a woman aged 40 to 49 with acute or convalescent COVID-19. What was sequenced was peripheral blood. The CDR3 region has the DNA TGTGCCACCAGCAGATATTCTAGCGGAAGTTACAATGAGCAGTTCTTC. Its protein is CATSRYSSGSYNEQFF.